This T cell receptor (beta chain) appears in the sequencing data of a study of Graves' ophthalmopathy and Graves' hyperthyroidism. Study results and limitations: Ophthalmopathy versus stable hyperthyroidism: 13-signature model gave 87.88% sensitivity, approximately 80% specificity. Most expanded clonotypes from thyroid (those above 0.001 frequency) were also found in blood.

CDR1 and CDR2 from the germline V gene are LNHDA and SQIVND (reference sequence). The CDR3 contains 17 residues. V lost 5 bases to trimming and J lost 6 bases, with 25 bases between them. Diagnoses were established from clinical symptoms, serum thyroxine, TRAb, thyroid ultrasound and orbital computed tomography. The authors amplified TCR beta CDR3 regions from RNA transcripts. First-round RT-PCR employed HTBI primers, with a second-round multiplex PCR after it. TCRdb called the multiplex PCR reads again in MiXCR, with one record for every CDR3 protein. The repertoire holds some 1.1 million distinct CDR3 sequences, with 36% as singletons. This clonotype was recorded at least ten times. Antigen specificity is unknown.

The chain recombines TRBV19 with TRBJ1-2; weak D call: TRBD1 (5 bases). This sequence originates from an adult man with Graves' hyperthyroidism. Sequencing was done on a sample of peripheral blood or thyroid tissue (not recorded which). CDR3 region: CASSSRPGTHFEHGYTF. DNA for the CDR3: TGTGCCAGTAGTTCCCGTCCCGGGACTCATTTCGAGCATGGCTACACCTTC.